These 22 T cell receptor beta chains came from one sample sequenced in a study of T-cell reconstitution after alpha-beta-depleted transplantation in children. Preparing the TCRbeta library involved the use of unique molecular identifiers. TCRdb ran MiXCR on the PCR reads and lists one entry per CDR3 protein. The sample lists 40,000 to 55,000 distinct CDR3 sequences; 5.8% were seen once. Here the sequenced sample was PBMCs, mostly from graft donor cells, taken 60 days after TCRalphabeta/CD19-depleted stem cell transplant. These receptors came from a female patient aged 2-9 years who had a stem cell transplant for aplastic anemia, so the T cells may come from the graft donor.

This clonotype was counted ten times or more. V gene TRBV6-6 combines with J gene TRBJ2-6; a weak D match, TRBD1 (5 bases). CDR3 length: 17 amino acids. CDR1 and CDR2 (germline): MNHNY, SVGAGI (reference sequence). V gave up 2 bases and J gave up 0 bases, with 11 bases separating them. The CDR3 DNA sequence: TGTGCCAGCAGTTACCGTGGACATCCCTCTGGGGCCAACGTCCTGACTTTC. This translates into CASSYRGHPSGANVLTF.

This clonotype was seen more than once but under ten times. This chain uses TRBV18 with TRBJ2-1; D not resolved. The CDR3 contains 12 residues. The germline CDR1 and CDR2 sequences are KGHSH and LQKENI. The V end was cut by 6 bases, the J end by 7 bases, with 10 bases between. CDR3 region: CASSQALNEQFF. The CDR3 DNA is TGTGCCAGCTCGCAGGCCTTGAATGAGCAGTTCTTC. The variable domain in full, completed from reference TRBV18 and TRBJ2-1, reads NAGVMQNPRHLVRRRGQEARLRCSPMKGHSHVYWYRQLPEEGLKFMVYLQKENIIDESGMPKERFSAEFPKEGPSILRIQQVVRGDSAAYFCASSQALNEQFFGPGTRLTVL.

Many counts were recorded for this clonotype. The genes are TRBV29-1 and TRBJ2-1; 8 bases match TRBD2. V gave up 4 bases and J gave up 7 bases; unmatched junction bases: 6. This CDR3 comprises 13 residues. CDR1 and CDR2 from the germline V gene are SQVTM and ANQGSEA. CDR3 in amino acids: CSVGGGGRNEQFF. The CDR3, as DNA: TGCAGCGTTGGAGGCGGGGGGAGGAATGAGCAGTTCTTC.

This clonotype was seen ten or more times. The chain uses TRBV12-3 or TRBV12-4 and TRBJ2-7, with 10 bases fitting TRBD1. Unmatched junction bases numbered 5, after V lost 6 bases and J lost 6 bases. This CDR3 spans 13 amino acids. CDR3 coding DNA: TGTGCCAGCAGCCGGACAGGGGGGTCCGAGCAGTACTTC. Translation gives CASSRTGGSEQYF.

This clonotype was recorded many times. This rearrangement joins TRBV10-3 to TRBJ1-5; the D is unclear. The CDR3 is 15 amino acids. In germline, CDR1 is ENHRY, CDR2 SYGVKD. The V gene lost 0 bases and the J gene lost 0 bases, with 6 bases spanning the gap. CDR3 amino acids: CAISESGYSNQPQHF. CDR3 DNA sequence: TGTGCCATCAGTGAGTCGGGATATAGCAATCAGCCCCAGCATTTT.

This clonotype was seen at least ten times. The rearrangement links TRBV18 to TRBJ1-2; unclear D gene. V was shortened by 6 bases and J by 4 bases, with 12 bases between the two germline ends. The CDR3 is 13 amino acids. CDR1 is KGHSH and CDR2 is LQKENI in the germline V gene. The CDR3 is CASSEGSSYGYTF. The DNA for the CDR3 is TGTGCCAGCTCCGAGGGCAGTTCCTATGGCTACACCTTC.

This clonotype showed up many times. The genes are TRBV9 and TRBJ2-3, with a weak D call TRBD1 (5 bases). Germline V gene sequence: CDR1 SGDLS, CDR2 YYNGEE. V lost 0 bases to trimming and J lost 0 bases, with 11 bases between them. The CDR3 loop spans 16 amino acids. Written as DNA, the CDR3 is TGTGCCAGCAGCGTAGGCGACAGTGCTAGCACAGATACGCAGTATTTT. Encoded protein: CASSVGDSASTDTQYF.

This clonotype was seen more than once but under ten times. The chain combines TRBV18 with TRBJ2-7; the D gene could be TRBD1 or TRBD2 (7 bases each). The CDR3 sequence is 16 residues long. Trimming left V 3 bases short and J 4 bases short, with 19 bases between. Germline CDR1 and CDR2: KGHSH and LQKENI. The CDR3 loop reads CASSPPDRSGTYEQYF. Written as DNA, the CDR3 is TGTGCCAGCTCACCCCCGGACAGGAGCGGGACGTACGAGCAGTACTTC.

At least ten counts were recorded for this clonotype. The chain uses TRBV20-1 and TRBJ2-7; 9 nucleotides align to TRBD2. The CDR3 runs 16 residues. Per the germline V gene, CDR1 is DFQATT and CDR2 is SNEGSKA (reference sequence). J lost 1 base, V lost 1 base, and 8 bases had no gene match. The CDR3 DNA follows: TGCAGTGCTAGAGGGCCTGGTAGCGGGAGATCCTACGAGCAGTACTTC. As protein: CSARGPGSGRSYEQYF.

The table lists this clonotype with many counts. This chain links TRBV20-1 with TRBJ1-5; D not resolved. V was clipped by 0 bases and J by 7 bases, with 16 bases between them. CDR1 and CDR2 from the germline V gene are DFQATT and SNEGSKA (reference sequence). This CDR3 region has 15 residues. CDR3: CSARDPQGMRQPQHF. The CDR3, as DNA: TGCAGTGCTAGAGATCCGCAAGGCATGAGGCAGCCCCAGCATTTT.

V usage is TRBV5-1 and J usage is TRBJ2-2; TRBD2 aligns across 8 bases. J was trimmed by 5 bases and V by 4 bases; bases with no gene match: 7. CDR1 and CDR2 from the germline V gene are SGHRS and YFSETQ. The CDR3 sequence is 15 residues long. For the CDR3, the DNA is TGCGCCAGCAGCCTACCGGGGGGGCCGACCGGGGAGCTGTTTTTT. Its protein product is CASSLPGGPTGELFF.

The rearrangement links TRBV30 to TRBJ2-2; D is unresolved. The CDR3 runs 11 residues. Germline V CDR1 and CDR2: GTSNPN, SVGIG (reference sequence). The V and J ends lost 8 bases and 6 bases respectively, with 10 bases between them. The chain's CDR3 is CARKFSGELFF. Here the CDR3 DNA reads TGTGCCCGGAAGTTTTCCGGGGAGCTGTTTTTT.

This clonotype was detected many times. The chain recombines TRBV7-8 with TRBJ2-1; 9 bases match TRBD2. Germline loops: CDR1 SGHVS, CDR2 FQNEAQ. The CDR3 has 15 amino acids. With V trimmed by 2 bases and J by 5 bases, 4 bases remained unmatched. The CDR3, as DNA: TGTGCCAGCAGCTTAATCAGCGGGGGGAACAATGAGCAGTTCTTC. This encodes CASSLISGGNNEQFF.

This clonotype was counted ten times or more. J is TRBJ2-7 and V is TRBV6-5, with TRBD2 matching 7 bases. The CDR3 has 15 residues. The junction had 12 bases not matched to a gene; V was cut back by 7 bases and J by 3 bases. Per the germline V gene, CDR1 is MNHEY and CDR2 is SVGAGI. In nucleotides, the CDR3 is TGTGCCAGCACCCGAAGCGGGGCCTCCTACTACGAGCAGTACTTC. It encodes CASTRSGASYYEQYF.

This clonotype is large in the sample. CDR3 region: CASSDQGALYEQYF. The CDR3 DNA sequence: TGTGCCAGCAGCGATCAGGGGGCCCTCTACGAGCAGTACTTC. The chain carries TRBV6-2 or TRBV6-3 and TRBJ2-7, with TRBD1 matching 8 bases. The CDR3 extends over 14 amino acids. Germline-derived CDR1 and CDR2 are MNHEY and SVGEGT. The J segment lost 3 bases and the V segment lost 6 bases, leaving 7 bases of the junction unmatched.

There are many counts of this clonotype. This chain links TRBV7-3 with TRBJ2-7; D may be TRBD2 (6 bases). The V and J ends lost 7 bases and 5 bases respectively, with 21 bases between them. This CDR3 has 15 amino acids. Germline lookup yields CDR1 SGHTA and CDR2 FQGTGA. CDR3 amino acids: CASIRWLANRNEQYF. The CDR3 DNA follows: TGTGCCAGCATCCGATGGCTAGCGAACAGGAACGAGCAGTACTTC.

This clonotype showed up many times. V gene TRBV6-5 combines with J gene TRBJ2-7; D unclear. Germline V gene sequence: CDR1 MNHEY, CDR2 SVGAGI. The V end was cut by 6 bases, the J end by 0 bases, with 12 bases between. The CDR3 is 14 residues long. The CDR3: CASSRSGSSYEQYF. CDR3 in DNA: TGTGCCAGCAGCCGGTCCGGCAGCTCCTACGAGCAGTACTTC.

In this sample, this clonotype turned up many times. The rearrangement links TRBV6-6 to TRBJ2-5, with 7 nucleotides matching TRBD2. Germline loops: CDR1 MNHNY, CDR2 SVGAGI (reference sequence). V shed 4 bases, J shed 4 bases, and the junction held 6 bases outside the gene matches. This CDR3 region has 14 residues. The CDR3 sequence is CASSFGTSAETQYF. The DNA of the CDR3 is TGTGCCAGCAGTTTCGGTACTAGCGCAGAGACCCAGTACTTC.

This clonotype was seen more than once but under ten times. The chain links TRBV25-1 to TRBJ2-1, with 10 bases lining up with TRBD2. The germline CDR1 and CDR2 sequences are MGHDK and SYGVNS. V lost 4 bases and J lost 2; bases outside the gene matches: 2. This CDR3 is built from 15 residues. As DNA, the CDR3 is TGTGCCAGCAGTGTGAGCGGGAGGGCCTACAATGAGCAGTTCTTC. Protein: CASSVSGRAYNEQFF.

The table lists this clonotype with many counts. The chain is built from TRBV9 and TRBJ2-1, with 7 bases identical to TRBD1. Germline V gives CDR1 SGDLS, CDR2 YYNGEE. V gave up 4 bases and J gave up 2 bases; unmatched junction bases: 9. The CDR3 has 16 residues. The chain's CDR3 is CASSSRTGGAYNEQFF. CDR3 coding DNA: TGTGCCAGCAGCTCCCGGACAGGTGGGGCCTACAATGAGCAGTTCTTC.

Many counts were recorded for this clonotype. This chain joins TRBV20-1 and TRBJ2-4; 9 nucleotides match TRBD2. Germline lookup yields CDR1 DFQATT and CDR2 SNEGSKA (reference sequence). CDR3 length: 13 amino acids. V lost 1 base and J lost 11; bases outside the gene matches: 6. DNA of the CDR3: TGCAGTGCTAGAGCCCCTAGCGGGATGGTTCAGTACTTC. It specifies CSARAPSGMVQYF.

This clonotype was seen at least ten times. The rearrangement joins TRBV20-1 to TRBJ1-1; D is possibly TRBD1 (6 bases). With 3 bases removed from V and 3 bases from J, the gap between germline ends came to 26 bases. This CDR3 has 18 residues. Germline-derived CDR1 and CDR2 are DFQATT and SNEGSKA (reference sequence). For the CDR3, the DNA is TGCAGTGCTAGGAGGCAGGGGACCACAGGCTGGAAGGACACTGAAGCTTTCTTT. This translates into CSARRQGTTGWKDTEAFF.